A single T cell receptor (beta chain) is shown here with its context. The sample comes from a study of OX40 agonist ivuxolimab in advanced cancers. Germline CDR1 SNHLY, CDR2 FYNNEI. V dropped 4 bases and J dropped 0 bases, with 8 bases sitting between them. This CDR3 spans 14 amino acids. Measured with immunoSEQ multiplex PCR; TCRdb has only the in-frame clones, and not every one. The data hold tens of thousands of clones, with approximately 93% observed a single time. This chain uses TRBV2 with TRBJ2-3; no clear D gene. The receptor was isolated from an adult with an advanced solid tumor such as melanoma, head and neck, liver or kidney cancer. The sequences come from CD4+ or CD8+ T cells sorted from blood, collected in a trial of the OX40 agonist ivuxolimab. In DNA, the CDR3 is TGTGCCAGCAGTGGACCCGCTAGCACAGATACGCAGTATTTT. Its protein product is CASSGPASTDTQYF.